The 18 T cell receptor beta chains given below trace back to one sample, sequenced in a study of metastatic and nonmetastatic thyroid tumors. TCRdb re-called the PCR reads with MiXCR. This table holds tens of thousands of clones, 11% found once. The entire patient cohort was treatment-naive prior to thyroid surgery. The specimen sequenced was blood. Source of these receptors: a female donor with papillary thyroid cancer or a benign thyroid nodule (not recorded which). Some clones in this sample may be carry-over from other donors' samples.

At least ten counts were recorded for this clone. V usage is TRBV6-2 or TRBV6-3 and J usage is TRBJ2-7, with D perhaps assigned TRBD1 or TRBD2 (6 bases each). V dropped 7 bases and J dropped 3 bases, with 13 bases sitting between them. CDR3 length: 13 residues. Per germline, CDR1 MNHEY and CDR2 SVGEGT. The CDR3: CASTFKGGYEQYF. The CDR3, as DNA: TGTGCCAGCACCTTTAAGGGGGGCTACGAGCAGTACTTC.

V and J are TRBV7-9 and TRBJ1-1, with unresolved D. This CDR3 has 13 amino acids. Trimming shortened V by 1 base and J by 8 bases, and 11 bases separated the two germline ends. CDR1 and CDR2 (germline): SEHNR, FQNEAQ (reference sequence). The CDR3 loop is CASSLDSVTEAFF. The CDR3 DNA reads as TGTGCCAGCAGCTTAGATTCAGTTACAGAAGCTTTCTTT.

This clone was observed many times. This sequence joins TRBV7-3 and TRBJ2-3, with 7 bases matching TRBD2. This CDR3 contains 15 residues. After removal of 2 bases from V and 0 bases from J, the junction contained 2 bases not matched to a gene. Germline CDR1 is SGHTA and CDR2 is FQGTGA. The CDR3 loop is CASSLSGLSTDTQYF. CDR3 in DNA: TGTGCCAGCAGCTTATCGGGACTAAGCACAGATACGCAGTATTTT.

This clone was detected ten times or more. The chain is built from TRBV9 and TRBJ2-1; D uncertain. CDR1 and CDR2 from the germline V gene are SGDLS and YYNGEE. Trimming removed 0 bases from V and 4 bases from J, with 8 bases in between. The CDR3 consists of 14 residues. The CDR3 loop is CASSVVSLYNEQFF. CDR3 nucleotides: TGTGCCAGCAGCGTAGTTTCCCTTTACAATGAGCAGTTCTTC.

This clone came up many times. This may stem from a read error, because a much larger clone lies one nucleotide away. In the same sample, other DNA sequences code for this CDR3. This chain links TRBV2 with TRBJ2-3, with unresolved D. V was pared by 1 base and J by 5 bases, with 13 bases between. The CDR3 has 15 amino acids. Germline values: CDR1 SNHLY, CDR2 FYNNEI. In DNA, the CDR3 is TGTGCCAGCAGTGAAGGCCCCCCCGGCGTAGATACGCAGTATTTT. The encoded protein is CASSEGPPGVDTQYF.

This clone has ten or more counts. The rearrangement uses TRBV30 and TRBJ1-3, with D possibly TRBD1 on 6 matching bases. The CDR3 contains 14 residues. CDR1 and CDR2 (germline): GTSNPN, SVGIG (reference sequence). V was cut by 4 bases and J by 4 bases, with 14 bases left in between. This chain's CDR3 is CAWTVAGAGNTIYF. In DNA form, the CDR3 reads TGTGCCTGGACGGTAGCAGGGGCCGGAAACACCATATATTTT.

In this sample, this clone turned up many times. The chain uses TRBV12-3 or TRBV12-4 and TRBJ2-5; D not resolved. CDR3 length equals 11 residues. The V end lost 6 bases, the J end lost 9 bases, and 11 bases lay between the germline ends. CDR3 in amino acids: CASSTGTAQYF. CDR3 coding DNA: TGTGCCAGCAGCACCGGCACGGCCCAGTACTTC.

This clone was observed at least ten times. The rearrangement uses TRBV9 and TRBJ1-3, with a weak D call TRBD1 (6 bases). The CDR3 is 17 residues long. The V end lost 7 bases, the J end lost 0 bases, and 20 bases lay between the germline ends. CDR1 SGDLS and CDR2 YYNGEE come from the germline V gene. CDR3 nucleotide sequence: TGTGCCAGCTCGATATCCGGGACACCAGTCTCTGGAAACACCATATATTTT. Encoded protein: CASSISGTPVSGNTIYF.

At least ten counts were recorded for this clone. The gene calls are TRBV20-1 and TRBJ2-1; 11 bases line up with TRBD2. The CDR3 has 18 residues. Losses at the gene ends were 4 bases for V and 1 base for J; bases not matched to a gene: 12. CDR1 is DFQATT and CDR2 is SNEGSKA in the germline V gene (reference sequence). CDR3 bases: TGCAGTGCTAATAAATTCCCGGGACTAGCGGAGTCCTACAATGAGCAGTTCTTC. Residues: CSANKFPGLAESYNEQFF.

This clone has ten or more counts. The V call is TRBV2, the J call TRBJ1-2, with a possible D match to TRBD1 (6 bases). This CDR3 is 13 amino acids long. Germline V CDR1 and CDR2: SNHLY, FYNNEI. Trimming stripped 10 bases from V and 4 bases from J, with 16 bases between. The CDR3 sequence is CATWGQRAYGYTF. DNA for the CDR3: TGTGCCACCTGGGGGCAGCGGGCCTATGGCTACACCTTC.

This chain connects TRBV11-1 to TRBJ1-1; the D is unclear. The V gene's germline CDR1 is SGHAT and CDR2 FQDESV (reference sequence). The CDR3 spans 16 residues. Trimming removed 5 bases from V and 4 bases from J, with 20 bases in between. In nucleotides, the CDR3 is TGTGCCAGCAGCCACGTGGGTAGGCGGGGATTCACTGAAGCTTTCTTT. The encoded protein is CASSHVGRRGFTEAFF.

This clone was detected ten times or more. This chain connects TRBV15 to TRBJ2-7; D is perhaps TRBD1 (5 bases). Trimming took 3 bases from V and 2 from J, leaving 8 bases between them. The CDR3 is 13 residues long. Germline CDR1 is LNHNV and CDR2 is YYDKDF (reference sequence). The CDR3 protein is CATSRDNTYEQYF. The CDR3, as DNA: TGTGCCACCAGCAGGGACAATACCTACGAGCAGTACTTC.

Sample share makes this clone large (0.1 to 1%). The chain employs TRBV6-1 and TRBJ1-1; the D is unclear. Trimming removed 1 base at V and 0 bases at J, with 9 bases between. The germline V gene encodes CDR1 MNHNS and CDR2 SASEGT. CDR3 size: 15 residues. The CDR3 here is CASSEVVAMNTEAFF. In DNA form, the CDR3 reads TGTGCCAGCAGTGAAGTCGTAGCTATGAACACTGAAGCTTTCTTT.

There are many counts of this clone. The chain has TRBV30 and TRBJ1-5, with 7 bases identical to TRBD1. The CDR3 covers 16 residues. CDR1 GTSNPN and CDR2 SVGIG come from the germline V gene (reference sequence). V was clipped by 2 bases and J by 1 base; unmatched bases: 8. The CDR3 DNA sequence: TGTGCCTGGAGTCCCCAGGGGGGGTTAAGCAATCAGCCCCAGCATTTT. Protein: CAWSPQGGLSNQPQHF.

This clone was counted many times. The rearrangement links TRBV11-2 to TRBJ2-7, with D perhaps TRBD1 or TRBD2 (5 bases each). V was shortened by 5 bases and J by 3 bases, with 11 bases between the two germline ends. In germline, CDR1 is SGHAT, CDR2 FQNNGV. This CDR3 has 13 amino acids. The CDR3 reads CASSPRGDYEQYF. CDR3 nucleotides: TGTGCCAGCAGCCCTCGAGGGGACTACGAGCAGTACTTC. Based on the CDR3 plus reference TRBV11-2 and TRBJ2-7, the full variable domain is EAGVAQSPRYKIIEKRQSVAFWCNPISGHATLYWYQQILGQGPKLLIQFQNNGVVDDSQLPKDRFSAERLKGVDSTLKIQPAKLEDSAVYLCASSPRGDYEQYFGPGTRLTVT.

This clone was counted many times. This sequence joins TRBV5-1 and TRBJ1-6, with unresolved D. There are 14 residues in the CDR3. Per the germline V gene, CDR1 is SGHRS and CDR2 is YFSETQ. Trimming shortened V by 7 bases and J by 10 bases, and 18 bases separated the two germline ends. The CDR3 sequence: CASQPTGIGSPLHF. CDR3 DNA sequence: TGCGCCAGCCAACCAACGGGGATTGGGTCACCCCTCCACTTT.

This clone was counted many times. The V and J genes are TRBV28 and TRBJ2-1; TRBD1 might be the D (6 bases). Deletions cut 6 bases from V and 0 bases from J, with 15 bases between. The germline V gene has CDR1 MDHEN and CDR2 SYDVKM. CDR3 length: 16 residues. The CDR3 sequence is CASSNRQASSYNEQFF. The CDR3 nucleotides are TGTGCCAGCAGCAACAGACAGGCGAGCTCCTACAATGAGCAGTTCTTC.

This clone was detected ten times or more. The chain is built from TRBV19 and TRBJ2-7; D remains unclear. The length of the CDR3 is 13 residues. Trimming removed 5 bases from V and 6 bases from J, with 14 bases in between. The germline V gene encodes CDR1 LNHDA and CDR2 SQIVND (reference sequence). The CDR3 reads CASSVSGDVEQYF. CDR3 DNA: TGTGCCAGTAGTGTAAGTGGGGATGTCGAGCAGTACTTC. Complete variable domain (other parts from reference TRBV19 and TRBJ2-7): DGGITQSPKYLFRKEGQNVTLSCEQNLNHDAMYWYRQDPGQGLRLIYYSQIVNDFQKGDIAEGYSVSREKKESFPLTVTSAQKNPTAFYLCASSVSGDVEQYFGPGTRLTVT.